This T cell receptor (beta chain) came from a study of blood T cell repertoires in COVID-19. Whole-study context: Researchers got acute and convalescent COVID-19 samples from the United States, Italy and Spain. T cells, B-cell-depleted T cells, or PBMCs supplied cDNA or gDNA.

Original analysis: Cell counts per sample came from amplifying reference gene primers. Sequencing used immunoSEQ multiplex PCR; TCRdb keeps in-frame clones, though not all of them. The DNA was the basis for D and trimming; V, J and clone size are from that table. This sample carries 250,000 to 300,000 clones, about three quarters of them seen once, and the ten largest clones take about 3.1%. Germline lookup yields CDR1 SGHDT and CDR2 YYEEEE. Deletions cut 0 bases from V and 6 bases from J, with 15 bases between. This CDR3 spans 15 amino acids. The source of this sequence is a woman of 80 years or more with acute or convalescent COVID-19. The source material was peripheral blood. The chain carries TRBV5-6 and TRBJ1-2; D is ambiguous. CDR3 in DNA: TGTGCCAGCAGCTTGGCTTTCGGCGGGCTTGATGGCTACACCTTC. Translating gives CASSLAFGGLDGYTF. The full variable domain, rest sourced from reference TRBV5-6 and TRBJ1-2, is DAGVTQSPTHLIKTRGQQVTLRCSPKSGHDTVSWYQQALGQGPQFIFQYYEEEERQRGNFPDRFSGHQFPNYSSELNVNALLLGDSALYLCASSLAFGGLDGYTFGSGTRLTVV.